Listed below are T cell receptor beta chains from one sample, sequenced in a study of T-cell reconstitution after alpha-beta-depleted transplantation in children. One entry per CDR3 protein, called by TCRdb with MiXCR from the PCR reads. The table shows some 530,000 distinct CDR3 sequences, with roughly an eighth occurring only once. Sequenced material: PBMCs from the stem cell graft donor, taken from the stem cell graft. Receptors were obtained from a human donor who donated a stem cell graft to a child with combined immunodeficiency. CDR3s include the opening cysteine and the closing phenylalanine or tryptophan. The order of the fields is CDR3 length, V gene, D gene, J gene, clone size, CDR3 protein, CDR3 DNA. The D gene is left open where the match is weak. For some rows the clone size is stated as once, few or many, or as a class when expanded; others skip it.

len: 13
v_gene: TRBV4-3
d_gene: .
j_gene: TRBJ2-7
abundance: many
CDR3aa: CASSQVGTGEQYF
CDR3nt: TGCGCCAGCAGCCAAGTGGGTACAGGGGAGCAGTACTTC

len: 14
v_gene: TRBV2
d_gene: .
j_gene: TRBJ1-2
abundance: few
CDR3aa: CASTGTTAPYGYTF
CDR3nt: TGTGCCAGCACCGGGACGACGGCCCCATATGGCTACACCTTC

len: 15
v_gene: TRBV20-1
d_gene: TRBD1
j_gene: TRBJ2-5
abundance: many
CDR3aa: CSARGRQGFLETQYF
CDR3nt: TGCAGTGCTAGAGGGCGACAGGGGTTTTTAGAGACCCAGTACTTC

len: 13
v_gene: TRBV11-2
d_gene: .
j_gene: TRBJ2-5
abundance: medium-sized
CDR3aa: CASSPEDPGTQYF
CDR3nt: TGTGCCAGCAGCCCAGAGGACCCAGGGACCCAGTACTTC

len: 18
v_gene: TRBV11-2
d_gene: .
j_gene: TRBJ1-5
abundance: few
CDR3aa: CASSLEAGVGILNQPQHF
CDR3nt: TGTGCCAGCAGCTTAGAGGCAGGGGTAGGCATATTGAATCAGCCCCAGCATTTT

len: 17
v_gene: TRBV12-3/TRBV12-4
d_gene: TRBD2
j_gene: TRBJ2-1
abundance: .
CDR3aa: CASSFTSGGAYPNEQFF
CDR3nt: TGTGCCAGCAGTTTCACTAGCGGGGGGGCTTACCCCAATGAGCAGTTCTTC

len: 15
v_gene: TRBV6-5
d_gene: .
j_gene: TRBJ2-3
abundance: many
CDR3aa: CASSYGSSEADTQYF
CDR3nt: TGTGCCAGCAGTTATGGGTCGAGCGAGGCAGATACGCAGTATTTT

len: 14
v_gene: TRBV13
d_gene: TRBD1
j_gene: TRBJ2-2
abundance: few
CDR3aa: CAGEEGRGTGELFF
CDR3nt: TGTGCCGGCGAAGAGGGCAGGGGGACCGGGGAGCTGTTTTTT

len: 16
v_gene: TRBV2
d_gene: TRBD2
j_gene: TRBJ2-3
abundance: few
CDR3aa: CASSGKGSGLEDTQYF
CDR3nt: TGTGCCAGCAGTGGAAAGGGGTCGGGACTAGAGGATACGCAGTATTTT

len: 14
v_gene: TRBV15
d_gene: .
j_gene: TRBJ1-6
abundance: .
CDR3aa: CATSRGGVNSPLHF
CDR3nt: TGTGCCACCAGCAGAGGAGGGGTGAATTCACCCCTCCACTTT

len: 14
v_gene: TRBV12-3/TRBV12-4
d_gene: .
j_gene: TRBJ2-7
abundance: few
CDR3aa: CASSGLGLSEEQYF
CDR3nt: TGTGCCAGCAGTGGACTGGGACTCTCAGAAGAGCAGTACTTC

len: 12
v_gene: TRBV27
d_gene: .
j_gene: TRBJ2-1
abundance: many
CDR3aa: CASSLGHNEQFF
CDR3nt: TGTGCCAGCAGTTTAGGCCACAATGAGCAGTTCTTC

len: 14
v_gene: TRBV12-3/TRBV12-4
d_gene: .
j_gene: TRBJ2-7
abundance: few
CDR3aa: CASSLEQGTYEQYF
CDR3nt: TGTGCCAGCAGTTTAGAACAGGGAACCTACGAGCAGTACTTC

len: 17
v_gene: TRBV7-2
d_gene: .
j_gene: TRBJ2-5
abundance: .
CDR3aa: CASRTGTLDWGTETQYF
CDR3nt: TGTGCCAGCAGAACCGGGACTCTCGACTGGGGAACCGAGACCCAGTACTTC

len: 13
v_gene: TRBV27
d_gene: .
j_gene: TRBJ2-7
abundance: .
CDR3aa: CASSRTPAYEQYF
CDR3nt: TGTGCCAGCAGTCGGACCCCCGCCTACGAGCAGTACTTC

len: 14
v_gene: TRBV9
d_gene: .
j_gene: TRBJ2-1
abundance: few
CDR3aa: CASSVDHPMPEQFF
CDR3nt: TGTGCCAGCAGCGTCGACCACCCGATGCCTGAGCAGTTCTTC

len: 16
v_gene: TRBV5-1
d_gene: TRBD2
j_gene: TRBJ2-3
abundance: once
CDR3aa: CASTQRLARLGDTQYF
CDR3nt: TGCGCCAGCACCCAGCGACTAGCGAGACTCGGAGATACGCAGTATTTT

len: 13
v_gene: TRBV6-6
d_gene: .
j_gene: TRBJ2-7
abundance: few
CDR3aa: CASSYPGPYEQYF
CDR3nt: TGTGCCAGCAGTTACCCGGGACCTTACGAGCAGTACTTC

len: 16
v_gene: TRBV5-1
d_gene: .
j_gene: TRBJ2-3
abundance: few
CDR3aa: CASSLSPGDGTDTQYF
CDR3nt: TGCGCCAGCAGCTTGTCTCCGGGGGACGGCACCGATACGCAGTATTTT

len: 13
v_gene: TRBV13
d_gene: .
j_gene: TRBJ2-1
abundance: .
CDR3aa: CASSLRQDNEQFF
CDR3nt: TGTGCCAGCAGCTTACGACAGGACAATGAGCAGTTCTTC

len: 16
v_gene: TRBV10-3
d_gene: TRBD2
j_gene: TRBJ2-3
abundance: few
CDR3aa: CAIRPRGGSDGDTQYF
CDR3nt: TGTGCCATCAGGCCTAGAGGCGGGAGTGATGGAGATACGCAGTATTTT

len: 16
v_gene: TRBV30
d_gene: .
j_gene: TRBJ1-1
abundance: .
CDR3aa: CAWSKSVRGEDTEAFF
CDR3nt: TGTGCCTGGTCTAAGTCCGTCCGGGGGGAAGACACTGAAGCTTTCTTT

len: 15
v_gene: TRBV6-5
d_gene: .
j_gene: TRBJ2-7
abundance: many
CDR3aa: CASSSPGDASYEQYF
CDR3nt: TGTGCCAGCAGTTCCCCAGGGGATGCCTCCTACGAGCAGTACTTC

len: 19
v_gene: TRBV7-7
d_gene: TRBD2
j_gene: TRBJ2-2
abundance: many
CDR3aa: CASSRSPLAGGPNTGELFF
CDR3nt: TGTGCCAGCAGCCGTAGCCCGCTAGCGGGAGGGCCGAACACCGGGGAGCTGTTTTTT

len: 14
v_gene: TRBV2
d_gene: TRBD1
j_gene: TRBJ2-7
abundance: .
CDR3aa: CASYSRDSLNEQYF
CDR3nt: TGTGCCAGCTACAGCCGGGACAGTCTGAACGAGCAGTACTTC

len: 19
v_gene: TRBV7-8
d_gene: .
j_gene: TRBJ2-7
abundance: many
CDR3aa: CASSLAGRDLWTSQYEQYF
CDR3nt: TGTGCCAGCAGCTTAGCGGGGCGGGACTTATGGACCAGTCAGTACGAGCAGTACTTC

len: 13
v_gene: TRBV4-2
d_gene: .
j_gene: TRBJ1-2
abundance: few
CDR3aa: CASSQGPSEGYTF
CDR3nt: TGTGCCAGCAGCCAGGGACCTTCCGAGGGCTACACCTTC

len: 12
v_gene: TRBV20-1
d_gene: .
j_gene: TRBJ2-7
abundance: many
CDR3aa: CSATSSGYEQYF
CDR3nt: TGCAGTGCGACTTCAAGCGGCTACGAGCAGTACTTC

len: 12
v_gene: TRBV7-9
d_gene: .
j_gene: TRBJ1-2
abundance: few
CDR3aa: CASSLGHNGYTF
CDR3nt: TGTGCCAGCAGCTTGGGACACAATGGCTACACCTTC

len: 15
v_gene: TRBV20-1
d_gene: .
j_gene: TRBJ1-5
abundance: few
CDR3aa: CSAADTGLSNQPQHF
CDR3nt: TGCAGTGCCGCAGATACGGGATTAAGCAATCAGCCCCAGCATTTT

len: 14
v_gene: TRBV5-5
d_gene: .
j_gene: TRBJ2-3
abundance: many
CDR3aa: CASSLGANTDTQYF
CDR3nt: TGTGCCAGCAGCTTGGGCGCGAACACAGATACGCAGTATTTT

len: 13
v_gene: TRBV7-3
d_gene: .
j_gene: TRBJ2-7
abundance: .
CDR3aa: CASSLTPRGEQYF
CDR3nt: TGTGCCAGCAGCTTAACTCCCAGGGGCGAGCAGTACTTC

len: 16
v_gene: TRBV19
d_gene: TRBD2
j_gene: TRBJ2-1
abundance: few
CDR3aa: CASSIGPGRAEDEQFF
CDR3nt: TGTGCCAGTAGTATAGGGCCCGGGAGGGCGGAGGATGAGCAGTTCTTC

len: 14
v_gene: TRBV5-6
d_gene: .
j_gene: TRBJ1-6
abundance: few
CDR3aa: CASSLAGLNSPLHF
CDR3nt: TGTGCCAGCAGCTTGGCTGGACTCAATTCACCCCTCCACTTT

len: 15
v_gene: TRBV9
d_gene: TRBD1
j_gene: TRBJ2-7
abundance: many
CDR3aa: CASSEGTGGPYEQYF
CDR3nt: TGTGCCAGCAGCGAGGGGACAGGGGGCCCCTACGAGCAGTACTTC

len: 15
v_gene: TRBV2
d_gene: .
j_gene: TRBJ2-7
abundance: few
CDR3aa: CASTMASGRSYEQYF
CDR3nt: TGTGCCAGCACCATGGCCTCGGGACGGTCCTACGAGCAGTACTTC

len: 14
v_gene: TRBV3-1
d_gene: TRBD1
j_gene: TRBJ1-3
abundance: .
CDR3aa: CASSVDRDGNTIYF
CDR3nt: TGTGCCAGCAGCGTGGACAGGGATGGAAACACCATATATTTT

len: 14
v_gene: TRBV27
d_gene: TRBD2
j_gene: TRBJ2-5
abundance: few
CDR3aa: CASSKLAGEETQYF
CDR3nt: TGTGCCAGCAGTAAGCTAGCGGGAGAAGAGACCCAGTACTTC

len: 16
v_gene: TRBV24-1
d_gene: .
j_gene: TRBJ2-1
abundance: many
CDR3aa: CATSEPDGSSYNEQFF
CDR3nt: TGTGCCACCAGTGAACCGGACGGGAGCTCCTACAATGAGCAGTTCTTC

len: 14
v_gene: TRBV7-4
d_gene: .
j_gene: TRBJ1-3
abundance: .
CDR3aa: CASGRVCSGNTIYF
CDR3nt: TGTGCCAGCGGGAGGGTCTGCTCTGGAAACACCATATATTTT

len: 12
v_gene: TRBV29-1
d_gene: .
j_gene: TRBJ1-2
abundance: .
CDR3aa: CSVEAGVYGYTF
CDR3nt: TGCAGCGTTGAAGCGGGAGTCTATGGCTACACCTTC

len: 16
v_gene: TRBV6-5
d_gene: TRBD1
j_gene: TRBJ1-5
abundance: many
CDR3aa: CASSLGDRSSNQPQHF
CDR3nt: TGTGCCAGCAGTTTAGGGGACAGGAGTAGCAATCAGCCCCAGCATTTT

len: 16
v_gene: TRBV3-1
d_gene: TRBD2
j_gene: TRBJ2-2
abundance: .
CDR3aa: CASSQASLAGVGELFF
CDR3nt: TGTGCCAGCAGCCAAGCTTCTCTAGCGGGAGTCGGGGAGCTGTTTTTT

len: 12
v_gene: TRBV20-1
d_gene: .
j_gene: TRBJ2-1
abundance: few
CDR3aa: CSARGGGHEQFF
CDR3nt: TGCAGTGCTCGTGGTGGCGGCCATGAGCAGTTCTTC

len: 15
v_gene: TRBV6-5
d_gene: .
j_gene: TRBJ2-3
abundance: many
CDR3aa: CASSYSVYLTDTQYF
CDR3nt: TGTGCCAGCAGTTACTCCGTATACTTGACAGATACGCAGTATTTT